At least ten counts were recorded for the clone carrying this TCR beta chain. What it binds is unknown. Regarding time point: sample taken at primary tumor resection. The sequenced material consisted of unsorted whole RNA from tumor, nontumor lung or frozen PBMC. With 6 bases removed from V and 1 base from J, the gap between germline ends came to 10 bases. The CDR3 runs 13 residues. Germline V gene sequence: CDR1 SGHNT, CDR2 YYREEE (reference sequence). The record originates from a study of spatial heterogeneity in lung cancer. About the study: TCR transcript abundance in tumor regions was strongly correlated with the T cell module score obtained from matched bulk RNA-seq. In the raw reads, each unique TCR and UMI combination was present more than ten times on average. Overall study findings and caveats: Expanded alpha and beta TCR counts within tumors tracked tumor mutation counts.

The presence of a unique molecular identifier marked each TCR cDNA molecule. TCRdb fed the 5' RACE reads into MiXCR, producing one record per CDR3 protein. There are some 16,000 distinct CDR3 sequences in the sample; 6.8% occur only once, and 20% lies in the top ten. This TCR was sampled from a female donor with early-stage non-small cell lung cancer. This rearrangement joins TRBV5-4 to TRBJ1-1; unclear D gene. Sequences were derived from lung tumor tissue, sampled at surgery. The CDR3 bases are TGTGCCAGCAAGGGTGGAGAGAACACTGAAGCTTTCTTT. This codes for CASKGGENTEAFF. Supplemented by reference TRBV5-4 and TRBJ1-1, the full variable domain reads ETGVTQSPTHLIKTRGQQVTLRCSSQSGHNTVSWYQQALGQGPQFIFQYYREEENGRGNFPPRFSGLQFPNYSSELNVNALELDDSALYLCASKGGENTEAFFGQGTRLTVV.